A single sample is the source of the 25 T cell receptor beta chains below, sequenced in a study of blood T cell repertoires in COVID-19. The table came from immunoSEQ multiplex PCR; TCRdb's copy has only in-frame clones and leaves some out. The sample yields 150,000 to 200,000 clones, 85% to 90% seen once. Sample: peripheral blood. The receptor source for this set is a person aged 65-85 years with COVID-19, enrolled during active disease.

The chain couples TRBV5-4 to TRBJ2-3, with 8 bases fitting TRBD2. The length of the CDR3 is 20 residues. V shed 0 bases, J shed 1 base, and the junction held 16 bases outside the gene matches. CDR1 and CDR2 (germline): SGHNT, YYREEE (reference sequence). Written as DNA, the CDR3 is TGTGCCAGCAGCTTGGTGGGGGCGCTAGCGGGCCCTAAACGCACAGATACGCAGTATTTT. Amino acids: CASSLVGALAGPKRTDTQYF.

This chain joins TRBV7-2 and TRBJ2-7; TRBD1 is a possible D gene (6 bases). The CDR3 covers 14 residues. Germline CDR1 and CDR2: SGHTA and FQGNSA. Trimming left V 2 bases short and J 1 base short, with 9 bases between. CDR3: CASSLRQGSYEQYF. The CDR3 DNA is TGTGCCAGCAGCTTACGGCAGGGGTCCTACGAGCAGTACTTC.

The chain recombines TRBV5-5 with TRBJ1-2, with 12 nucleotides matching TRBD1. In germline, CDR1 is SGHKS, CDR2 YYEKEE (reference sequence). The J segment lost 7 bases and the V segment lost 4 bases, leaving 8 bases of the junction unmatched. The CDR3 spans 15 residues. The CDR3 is CASSPRGQGAGGYTF. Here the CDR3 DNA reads TGTGCCAGCAGCCCCCGGGGACAGGGGGCGGGTGGCTACACCTTC.

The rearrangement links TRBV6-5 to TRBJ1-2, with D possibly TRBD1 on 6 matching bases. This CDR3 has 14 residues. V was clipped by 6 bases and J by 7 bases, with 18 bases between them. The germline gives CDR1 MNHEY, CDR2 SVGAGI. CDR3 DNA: TGTGCCAGCAGAGTCCAGGGGTCCGGGCGTGGCTACACCTTC. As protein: CASRVQGSGRGYTF.

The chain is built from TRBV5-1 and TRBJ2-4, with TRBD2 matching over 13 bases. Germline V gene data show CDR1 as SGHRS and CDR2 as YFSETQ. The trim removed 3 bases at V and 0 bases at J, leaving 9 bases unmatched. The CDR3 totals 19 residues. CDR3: CASSSAGTSGTLAKNIQYF. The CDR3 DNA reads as TGCGCCAGCAGCTCCGCCGGGACTAGCGGGACGCTAGCCAAAAACATTCAGTACTTC.

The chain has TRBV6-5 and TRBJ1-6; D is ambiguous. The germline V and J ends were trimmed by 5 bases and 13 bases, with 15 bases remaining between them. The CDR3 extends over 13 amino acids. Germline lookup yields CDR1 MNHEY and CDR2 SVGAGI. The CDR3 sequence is CASSRTFQAPLHF. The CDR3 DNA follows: TGTGCCAGCAGTCGAACCTTCCAAGCTCCCCTCCACTTT.

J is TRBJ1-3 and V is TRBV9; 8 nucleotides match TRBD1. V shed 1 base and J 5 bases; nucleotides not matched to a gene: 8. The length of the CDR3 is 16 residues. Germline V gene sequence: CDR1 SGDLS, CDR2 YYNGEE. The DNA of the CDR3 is TGTGCCAGCAGCGTATACGGACAGGGAGACAGAAACACCATATATTTT. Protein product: CASSVYGQGDRNTIYF.

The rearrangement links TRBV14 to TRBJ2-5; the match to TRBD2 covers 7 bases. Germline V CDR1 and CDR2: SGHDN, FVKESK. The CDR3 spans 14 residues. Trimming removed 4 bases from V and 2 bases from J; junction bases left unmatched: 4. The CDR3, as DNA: TGTGCCAGCAGCCGGACTAGACTACAAGAGACCCAGTACTTC. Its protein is CASSRTRLQETQYF.

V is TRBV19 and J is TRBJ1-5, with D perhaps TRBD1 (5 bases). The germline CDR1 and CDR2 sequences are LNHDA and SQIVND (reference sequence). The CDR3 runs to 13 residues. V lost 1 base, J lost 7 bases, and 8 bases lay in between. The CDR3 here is CASSIARTQPQHF. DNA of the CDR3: TGTGCCAGTAGTATAGCGAGGACACAGCCCCAGCATTTT.

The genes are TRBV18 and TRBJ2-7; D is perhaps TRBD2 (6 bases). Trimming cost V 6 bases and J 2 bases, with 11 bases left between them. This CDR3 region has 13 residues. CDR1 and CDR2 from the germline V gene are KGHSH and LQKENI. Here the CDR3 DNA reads TGTGCCAGCTCGCGGGACCCGACCTACGAGCAGTACTTC. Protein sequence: CASSRDPTYEQYF.

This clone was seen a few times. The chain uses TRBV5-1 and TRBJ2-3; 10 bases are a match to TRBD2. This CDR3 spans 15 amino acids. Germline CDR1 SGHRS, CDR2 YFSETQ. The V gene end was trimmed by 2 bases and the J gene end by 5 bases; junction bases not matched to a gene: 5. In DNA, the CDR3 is TGCGCCAGCAGCTTACTAGCGGGGATGATAGATACGCAGTATTTT. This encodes CASSLLAGMIDTQYF.

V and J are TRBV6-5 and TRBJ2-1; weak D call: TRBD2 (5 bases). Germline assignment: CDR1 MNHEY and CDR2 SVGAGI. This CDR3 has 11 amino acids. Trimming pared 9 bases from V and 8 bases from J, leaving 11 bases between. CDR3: CASSGRDEQFF. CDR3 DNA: TGTGCCAGTTCCGGGCGGGATGAGCAGTTCTTC.

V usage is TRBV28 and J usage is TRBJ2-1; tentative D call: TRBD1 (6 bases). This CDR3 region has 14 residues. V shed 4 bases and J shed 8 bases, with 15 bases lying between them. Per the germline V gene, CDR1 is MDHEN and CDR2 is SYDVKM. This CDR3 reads CASSWARGRDEQFF. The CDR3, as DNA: TGTGCCAGCAGTTGGGCCAGGGGTCGGGATGAGCAGTTCTTC.

Here the CDR3 reads CASSARGGWSTGELFF. The CDR3 DNA follows: TGTGCCAGCAGCGCCCGCGGGGGGTGGAGCACCGGGGAGCTGTTTTTT. The chain recombines TRBV9 with TRBJ2-2; 8 bases align to TRBD2. This CDR3 is built from 16 residues. Looked up from germline, CDR1 is SGDLS and CDR2 is YYNGEE. V gave up 3 bases and J gave up 4 bases; unmatched junction bases: 8.

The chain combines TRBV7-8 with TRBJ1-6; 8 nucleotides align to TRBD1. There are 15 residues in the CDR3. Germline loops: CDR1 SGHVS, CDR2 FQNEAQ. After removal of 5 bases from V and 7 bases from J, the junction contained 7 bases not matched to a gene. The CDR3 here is CASSPRDRTNSPLHF. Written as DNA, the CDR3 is TGTGCCAGCAGCCCACGGGACAGGACAAATTCACCCCTCCACTTT.

The CDR3: CASSLSGTGPYEQYF. CDR3 sequence (DNA): TGTGCCAGCAGTTTATCTGGGACAGGACCTTACGAGCAGTACTTC. The chain is built from TRBV28 and TRBJ2-7, with TRBD1 matching 8 bases. This CDR3 has 15 amino acids. Germline V gene sequence: CDR1 MDHEN, CDR2 SYDVKM. V was pared by 1 base and J by 4 bases, with 6 bases of the junction left unmatched.

The CDR3 coding sequence is TGCGCCAGCAGCTTGTTGGCCGGCGGAGAGACCCAGTACTTC. Translated: CASSLLAGGETQYF. The chain couples TRBV5-1 to TRBJ2-5; D ambiguous. In germline, CDR1 is SGHRS, CDR2 YFSETQ. V lost 1 base to trimming and J lost 4 bases, with 11 bases between them. This CDR3 contains 14 residues.

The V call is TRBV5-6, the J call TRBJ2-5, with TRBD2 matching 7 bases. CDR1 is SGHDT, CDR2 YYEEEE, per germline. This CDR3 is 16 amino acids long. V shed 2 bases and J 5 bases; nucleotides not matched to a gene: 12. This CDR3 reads CASSLAGRARRETQYF. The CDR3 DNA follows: TGTGCCAGCAGCTTAGCGGGGCGGGCTCGTCGGGAGACCCAGTACTTC.

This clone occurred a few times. This CDR3 reads CASSLRGQGDIQYF. CDR3 bases: TGCGCCAGCAGCCTAAGAGGACAGGGCGACATTCAGTACTTC. V is TRBV5-1 and J is TRBJ2-4; 8 bases map to TRBD1. V trimming: 4 bases; J trimming: 8 bases; junction bases outside the gene matches: 8. Looked up from germline, CDR1 is SGHRS and CDR2 is YFSETQ. This CDR3 has 14 amino acids.

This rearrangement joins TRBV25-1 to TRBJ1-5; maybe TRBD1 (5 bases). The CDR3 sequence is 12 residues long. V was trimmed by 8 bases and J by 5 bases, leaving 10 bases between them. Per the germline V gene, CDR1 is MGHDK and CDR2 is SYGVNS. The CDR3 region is CASRDSDQPQHF. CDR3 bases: TGTGCCAGCCGAGACAGCGATCAGCCCCAGCATTTT.

The CDR3 here is CARRTGCGYTF. For the CDR3, the DNA is TGCGCCAGACGAACAGGGTGTGGCTACACCTTC. The chain has TRBV10-1 and TRBJ1-2; D is perhaps TRBD1 (6 bases). The germline gives CDR1 WNHNN, CDR2 SYGVQD (reference sequence). Trimming left V 9 bases short and J 7 bases short, with 12 bases between. The CDR3 is 11 amino acids.

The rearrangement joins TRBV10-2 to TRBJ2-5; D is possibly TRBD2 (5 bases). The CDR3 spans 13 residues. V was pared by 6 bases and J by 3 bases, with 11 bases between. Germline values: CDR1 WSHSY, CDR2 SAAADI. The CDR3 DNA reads TGCGCCAGCAGAGGGAGAGTAGAAGAGACCCAGTACTTC. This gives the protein CASRGRVEETQYF.

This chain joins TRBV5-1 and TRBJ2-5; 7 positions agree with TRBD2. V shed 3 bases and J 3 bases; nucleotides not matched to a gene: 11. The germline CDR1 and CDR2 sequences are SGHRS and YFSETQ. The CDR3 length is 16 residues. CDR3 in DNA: TGCGCCAGCAGCTCCTGGCGGGGAGGGAGGGAAGAGACCCAGTACTTC. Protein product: CASSSWRGGREETQYF. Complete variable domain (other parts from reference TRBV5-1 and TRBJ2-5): KAGVTQTPRYLIKTRGQQVTLSCSPISGHRSVSWYQQTPGQGLQFLFEYFSETQRNKGNFPGRFSGRQFSNSRSEMNVSTLELGDSALYLCASSSWRGGREETQYFGPGTRLLVL.

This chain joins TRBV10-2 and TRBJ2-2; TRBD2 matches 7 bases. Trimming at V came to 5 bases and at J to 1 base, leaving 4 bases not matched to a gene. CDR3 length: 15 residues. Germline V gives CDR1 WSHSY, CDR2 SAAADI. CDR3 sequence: CASSSGLGNTGELFF. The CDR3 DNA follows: TGCGCCAGCAGTTCCGGACTAGGGAACACCGGGGAGCTGTTTTTT.

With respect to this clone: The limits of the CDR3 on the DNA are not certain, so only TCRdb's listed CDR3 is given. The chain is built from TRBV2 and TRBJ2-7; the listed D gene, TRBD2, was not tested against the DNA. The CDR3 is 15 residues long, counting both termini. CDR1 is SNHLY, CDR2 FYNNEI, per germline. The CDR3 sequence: CASRPTLLLSYEQYF.